This TCR beta chain was identified during a study of neurological immune-mediated disorders. Points from the study as a whole: Clinical features showed no association with the multiple sclerosis repertoire cluster, and MRI features showed none either. The repertoires of 18 of 34 multiple sclerosis patients fell into one related-CDR3 cluster (a possible signature) under phylogenetic grouping. Across subjects, no CDR3 amino acid sequence appeared in expanded clones of more than one subject, a finding that suggested private repertoires in all groups.

This clonotype was recorded many times. Its target is unknown. TCRdb re-derived calls from the 5' RACE reads in MiXCR, one entry per CDR3 protein. The table lists about 55,000 distinct CDR3 sequences, 4% of them singletons, with approximately 2% in the top ten. This clonotype originated in a woman aged 40-49 years with multiple sclerosis. Sequencing used CD4+ T cells from blood.

The CDR3 nucleotides are TGTGCCAGCAGGTGCGGGGGGGCCTACGAGCAGTACTTC. Its protein product is CASRCGGAYEQYF. The chain links TRBV7-9 to TRBJ2-7, with 9 bases aligning to TRBD2. The CDR3 loop spans 13 amino acids. J gave up 2 bases and V 6 bases, and 2 bases lay outside the gene matches. Per germline, CDR1 SEHNR and CDR2 FQNEAQ (reference sequence).